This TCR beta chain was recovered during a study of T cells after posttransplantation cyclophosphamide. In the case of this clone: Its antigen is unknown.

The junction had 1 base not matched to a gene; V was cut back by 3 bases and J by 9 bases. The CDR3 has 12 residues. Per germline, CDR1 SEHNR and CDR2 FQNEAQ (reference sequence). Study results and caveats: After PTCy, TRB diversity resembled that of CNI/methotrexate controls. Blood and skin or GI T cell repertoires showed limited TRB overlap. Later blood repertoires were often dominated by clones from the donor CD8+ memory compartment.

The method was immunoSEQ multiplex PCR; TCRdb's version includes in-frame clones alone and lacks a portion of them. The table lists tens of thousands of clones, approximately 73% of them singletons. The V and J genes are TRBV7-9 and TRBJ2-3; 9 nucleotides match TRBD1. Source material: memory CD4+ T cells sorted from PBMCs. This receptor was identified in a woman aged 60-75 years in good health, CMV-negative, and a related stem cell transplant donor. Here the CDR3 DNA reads TGTGCCAGCAGCTTCGGACAGGGGACGCAGTATTTT. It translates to CASSFGQGTQYF. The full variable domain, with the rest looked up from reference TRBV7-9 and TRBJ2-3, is DTGVSQNPRHKITKRGQNVTFRCDPISEHNRLYWYRQTLGQGPEFLTYFQNEAQLEKSRLLSDRFSAERPKGSFSTLEIQRTEQGDSAMYLCASSFGQGTQYFGPGTRLTVL.